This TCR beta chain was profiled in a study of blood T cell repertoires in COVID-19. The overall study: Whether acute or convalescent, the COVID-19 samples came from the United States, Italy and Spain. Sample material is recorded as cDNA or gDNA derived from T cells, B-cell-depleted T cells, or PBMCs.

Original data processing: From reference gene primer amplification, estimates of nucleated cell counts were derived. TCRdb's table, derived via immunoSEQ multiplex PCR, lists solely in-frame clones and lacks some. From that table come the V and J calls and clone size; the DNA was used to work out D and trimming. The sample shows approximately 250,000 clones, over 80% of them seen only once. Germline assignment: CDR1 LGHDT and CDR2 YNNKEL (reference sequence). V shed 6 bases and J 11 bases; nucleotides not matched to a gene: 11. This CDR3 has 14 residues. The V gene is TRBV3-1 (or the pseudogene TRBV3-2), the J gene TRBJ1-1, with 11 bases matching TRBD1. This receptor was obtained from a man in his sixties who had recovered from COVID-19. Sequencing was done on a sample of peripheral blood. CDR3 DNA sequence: TGTGCCAGCAGGCCCGGGACAGGGGGTCGTCCGGCTTTCTTT. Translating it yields CASRPGTGGRPAFF.